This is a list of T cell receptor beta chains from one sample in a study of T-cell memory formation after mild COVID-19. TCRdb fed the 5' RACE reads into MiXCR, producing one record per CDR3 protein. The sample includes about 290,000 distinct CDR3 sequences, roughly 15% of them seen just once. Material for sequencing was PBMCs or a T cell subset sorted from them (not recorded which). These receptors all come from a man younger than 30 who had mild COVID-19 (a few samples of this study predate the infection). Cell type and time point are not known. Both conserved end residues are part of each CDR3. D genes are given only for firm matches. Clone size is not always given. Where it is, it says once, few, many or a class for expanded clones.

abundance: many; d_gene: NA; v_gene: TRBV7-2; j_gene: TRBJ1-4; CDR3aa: CASQTATNEKLFF; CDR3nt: TGTGCCAGCCAGACAGCAACTAATGAAAAACTGTTTTTT
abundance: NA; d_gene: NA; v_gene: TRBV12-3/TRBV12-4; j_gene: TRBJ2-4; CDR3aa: CASRDARGIQYF; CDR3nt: TGTGCCAGCAGGGATGCCCGGGGCATTCAGTACTTC
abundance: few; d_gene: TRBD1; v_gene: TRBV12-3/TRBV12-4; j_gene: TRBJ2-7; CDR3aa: CASSLGDRGLDEQYF; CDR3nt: TGTGCCAGCAGTTTAGGGGACAGGGGGCTGGACGAGCAGTACTTC
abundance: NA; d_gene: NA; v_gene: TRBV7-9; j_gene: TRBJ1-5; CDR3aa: CASSSGQMQPQHF; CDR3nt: TGTGCCAGCAGCTCGGGTCAGATGCAGCCCCAGCATTTT
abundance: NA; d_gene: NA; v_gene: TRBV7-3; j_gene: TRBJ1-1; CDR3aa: CASSYLTNTEAFF; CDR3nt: TGTGCCAGCAGCTACTTGACAAATACTGAAGCTTTCTTT
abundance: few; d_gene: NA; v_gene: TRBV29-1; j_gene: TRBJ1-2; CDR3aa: CSVHREHYGYTF; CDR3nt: TGCAGCGTCCACAGGGAACACTATGGCTACACCTTC
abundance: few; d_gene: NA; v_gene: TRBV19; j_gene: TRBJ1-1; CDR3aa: CASNSEGIGLPTEAFF; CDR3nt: TGTGCCAGTAACTCAGAGGGGATCGGGCTACCCACTGAAGCTTTCTTT
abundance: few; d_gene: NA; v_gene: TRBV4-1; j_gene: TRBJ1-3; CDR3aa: CASSQMAPRNSGNTIYF; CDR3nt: TGCGCCAGCAGCCAGATGGCCCCAAGAAACTCTGGAAACACCATATATTTT
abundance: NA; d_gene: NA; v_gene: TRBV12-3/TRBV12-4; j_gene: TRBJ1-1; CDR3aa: CASSRTAQGAEAFF; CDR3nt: TGTGCCAGCAGTCGGACAGCTCAAGGGGCTGAAGCTTTCTTT
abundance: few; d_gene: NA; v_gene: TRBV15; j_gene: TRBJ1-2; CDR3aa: CATQPLSAGYGYTF; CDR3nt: TGTGCCACCCAACCGCTGAGTGCAGGCTATGGCTACACCTTC
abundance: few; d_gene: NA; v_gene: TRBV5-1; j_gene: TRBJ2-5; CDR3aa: CASRWSRETQYF; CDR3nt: TGCGCCAGCCGGTGGTCCAGAGAGACCCAGTACTTC
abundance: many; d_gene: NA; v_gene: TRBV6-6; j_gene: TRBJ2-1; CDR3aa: CASSSGWVAYNEQFF; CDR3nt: TGTGCCAGCAGTTCGGGCTGGGTCGCCTACAATGAGCAGTTCTTC
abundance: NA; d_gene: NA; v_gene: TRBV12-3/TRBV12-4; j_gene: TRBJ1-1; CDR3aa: CASSSLNGDTEAFF; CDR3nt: TGTGCCAGCAGTTCCCTTAACGGGGACACTGAAGCTTTCTTT
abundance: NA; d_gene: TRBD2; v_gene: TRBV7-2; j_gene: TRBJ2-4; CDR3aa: CASSLARGELNIQYF; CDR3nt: TGTGCCAGCAGCTTAGCGCGGGGGGAACTGAACATTCAGTACTTC